This T cell receptor (beta chain) derives from a study of CD8 T cells in Susac syndrome (dated by TCRdb to between 2017 and 2020). Regarding the research as a whole: The study used repertoire sequencing to test whether antigen drove CD8+ T cell activation and differentiation in Susac syndrome. CD8+ T cell repertoire clonality was compared between approximately 12 healthy donors, approximately 14 Susac syndrome patients and fewer than 19 multiple sclerosis patients. The paper's findings and limits, for the study overall: The number of individuals in the TCR sequencing and HLA analysis was acknowledged as relatively small.

High-throughput TCR beta sequencing profiled peripheral blood CD8+ and CD4+ T cells from healthy donors, Susac syndrome patients and multiple sclerosis patients. Multiple sclerosis controls were treatment-naive patients with stable or active relapsing-remitting disease fulfilling revised McDonald criteria. Bulk CD8+ and CD4+ T cells were purified by magnetic negative isolation, while CD8+ TEMRA cells were enriched using FACS. Blood was collected in EDTA tubes and processed within 24 hours, with PBMCs isolated through density gradient centrifugation. PBMCs intended for TCR sequencing were cryopreserved in liquid nitrogen and thawed later in a water bath at 37 degrees C. A purity of at least 90% was achieved for sorted or isolated CD4+, CD8+ and CD8+ TEMRA cells. Inclusive of the bounding cysteine and phenylalanine, the CDR3 is 19 residues long. Only the CDR3 DNA is retained, 57 bases long and in frame from the first base. Germline trimming: 3 bases from V, 8 bases from J; junction bases outside gene matches: 17.

This clonotype was recorded only once. The specificity of this receptor is unknown. Per-nucleotide qualities are absent, and no much larger clonotype sits a single base away. Resting on one read, the evidence is weak. RNA was extracted using the RNeasy kit, and about 0.5 to 1 ug of the RNA was reverse transcribed with random hexamers. The immunoSEQ multiplex PCR assay, which covers 54 Vbeta and 13 Jbeta segments, was used to amplify TCR beta CDR3 regions. Bias from PCR amplification was corrected by using a synthetic template baseline for primer optimization and for computational correction. As for the original processing: Reads were annotated to V, D and J genes per IMGT and analyzed with immunoSEQ Analyzer, keeping only productive sequences. To calculate clonality, Shannon entropy was normalized by log2 of the number of productive unique sequences and then subtracted from one. For each patient and control, public and private clones were evaluated within the 100 most prevalent clones. Susac-specific clones were defined as absent from healthy and MS cohorts, 850 to 1,300 published viral clones and other ImmuneACCESS disease sequences. Using fastp at Q25 and MiXCR, TCRdb reprocessed the public reads and kept productive beta chains. Each entry merges the rows of one CDR3 protein and shows their most common DNA and genes. The V and J calls and clone size are TCRdb's, not the authors'. In this sample the table shows hundreds of thousands of distinct CDR3 sequences, about 93% of which occur a single time. About 0.15% of the sample goes to the ten largest clones.

Sequenced input: CD8+ T cells from PBMCs. The chain uses TRBV12-3 or TRBV12-4 and TRBJ2-1; 12 of the junction bases match TRBD2. The receptor was derived from a human donor with multiple sclerosis. At the DNA level, the sequence is TGTGCCAGCAGTTTGGTGGGCAAACCCGGGACTAGCGGGCGGTATGAGCAGTTCTTC. Translated, this gives CASSLVGKPGTSGRYEQFF.